This T cell receptor (beta chain) was captured by sequencing in a study of blood T cell repertoires in COVID-19. In the study overall: Acute and convalescent COVID-19 specimens originated in the United States, Italy and Spain.

Germline V gives CDR1 SGHVS, CDR2 FQNEAQ. V lost 10 bases to trimming and J lost 4 bases; unmatched junction nucleotides: 8. The CDR3 covers 14 residues. In the original analysis: Estimation of nucleated cell counts was performed using reference gene primer amplification. The assay was immunoSEQ multiplex PCR, and TCRdb's table has in-frame clones only and misses some. That table furnishes V, J and clone size, whereas the DNA furnished D and trimming. This table has approximately 96,000 clones, around 96% appearing once. The clonotype comes from a human donor with active COVID-19. The donor label of this sample is uncertain. The sequenced sample consisted of peripheral blood. The chain links TRBV7-8 to TRBJ1-2; TRBD1 agrees at 11 bases. The CDR3 is CATKTGTGGYGYTF. Here the CDR3 DNA reads TGTGCCACCAAGACCGGGACAGGGGGCTATGGCTACACCTTC. Together with reference TRBV7-8 and TRBJ1-2, the CDR3 gives the full variable domain: GAGVSQSPRYKVAKRGQDVALRCDPISGHVSLFWYQQALGQGPEFLTYFQNEAQLDKSGLPSDRFFAERPEGSVSTLKIQRTQQEDSAVYLCATKTGTGGYGYTFGSGTRLTVV.